This TCR beta chain derives from a study of T cell repertoires in cytomegalovirus infection. Background on the study: Signatures in public TCR beta sequences pointed to both CMV infection and matching HLA type. General study findings and limits: Dominating the ex vivo response were TCR beta clonotypes that were CMV-specific and HLA-C-restricted.

CDR3 length: 14 residues. The germline V and J ends were trimmed by 1 base and 1 base, with 7 bases remaining between them. Germline values: CDR1 MGHDK, CDR2 SYGVNS. In this sample, this clonotype turned up a few times. Its antigen is not identified. TCRdb re-called the reads through MiXCR, storing one row per CDR3 protein. The top ten hold around an eighth of the sample, which has 900,000 to 950,000 distinct CDR3 sequences, 30% to 40% seen once. The sequence was obtained from a human donor in good health (CMV status not recorded). Some clones in this sample may be carry-over from other donors' samples. The sequencing here drew on cultured CD8+ T cells from PBMCs, taken from culture after CMV antigen stimulation. This chain joins TRBV25-1 and TRBJ1-1; D may be TRBD1 (5 bases). CDR3 residues: CASSEFGGNTEAFF. CDR3 DNA sequence: TGTGCCAGCAGTGAATTCGGGGGGAACACTGAAGCTTTCTTT.